This TCR beta chain was sequenced during a study of technical replicates of blood from a few donors. V was cut by 0 bases and J by 8 bases, with 14 bases left in between. The CDR3 length is 15 residues. The germline V gene encodes CDR1 SGDLS and CDR2 YYNGEE. Produced via immunoSEQ multiplex PCR; TCRdb's table is partial and in-frame only. The sample yields around 81,000 clones, about 94% seen once. This TCR was sampled from a human donor in good health. The chain recombines TRBV9 with TRBJ1-4; tentatively, D is TRBD1 (5 bases). Sequencing was performed on T cells isolated from PBMCs. DNA for the CDR3: TGTGCCAGCAGCGTAGCGGGGGTGATAGGAGAAAAACTGTTTTTT. Its translation: CASSVAGVIGEKLFF.